This TCR beta chain was documented in a study of cytomegalovirus exposure and HLA in healthy donors. Study-level points and caveats: TCR beta sequences numbering 16,951 were associated with HLA alleles at 0.05 false discovery rate in a later analysis. Rarity marked most TCR sequences, yet some public TCRs occurred in many donors. Accurate predictions that matched the HLA-A and HLA-B alleles of most subjects were reportedly made from TCR beta sequences.

A word on this clone: Its antigen is not identified.

Use of 60 Vbeta and 13 Jbeta primers characterized the PCR. In the original workflow: Approximately 11 million shared chains were among about 80 million unique TCR beta chains counted in a later analysis. Measured with immunoSEQ multiplex PCR; TCRdb has only the in-frame clones, and not every one. From that table come the V and J calls and clone size; the DNA was used to work out D and trimming. This sample carries under 200,000 clones, roughly 81% of them seen once, and the ten largest clones take 2.5% to 3%. The ends were cut back, 3 bases at V and 2 bases at J, with 17 bases in the middle. Germline CDR1 reads LNHDA; CDR2 reads SQIVND (reference sequence). The CDR3 is 17 residues long.

The chain joins TRBV19 to TRBJ1-5, with D perhaps matching TRBD1 (6 bases). The sequence was obtained from a man aged 25 to 45 in good health and CMV-seropositive. The sequenced material came from PBMCs. The CDR3 region is CASSMAPRGGGNQPQHF. In DNA, the CDR3 is TGTGCCAGTAGTATGGCCCCCAGGGGTGGAGGCAATCAGCCCCAGCATTTT.